The present entry profiles one T cell receptor (beta chain) with its context. This sample is part of a study of graft-versus-host responses after intestinal transplantation. Study-level background: Anti-thymocyte globulin was used for induction in all recipients, who then took tacrolimus and steroids for about three years.

This CDR3 has 13 amino acids. CDR1 is SGHRS and CDR2 is YFSETQ in the germline V gene. Trimming removed 0 bases from V and 4 bases from J, with 7 bases in between. CFSE-labeled responder cells (roughly 200,000) were plated with roughly 200,000 irradiated, violet-dye-labeled stimulator cells. Both CD3+CD4+ and CD3+CD8+ responders that were proliferating and CFSE-low underwent sorting after the reaction. Points from the study as a whole: Some GvH clones appeared in ileal mucosa or blood before recipient bone marrow.

Measured with immunoSEQ multiplex PCR; TCRdb has only the in-frame clones, and not every one. The sample consists of more than 12,000 clones, approximately 33% of them appearing once. This sequence was found in a human patient who received an intestinal transplant. The rearrangement uses TRBV5-1 and TRBJ1-2; the D gene is possibly TRBD1 (6 bases). Source: alloreactive CD4+ T cells from a mixed lymphocyte reaction culture, taken before intestinal transplant. Subset here: CFSE-low proliferating T cells sorted from approximately 6-day pre-transplant mixed lymphocyte reaction (GvH or HvG direction). Written as DNA, the CDR3 is TGCGCCAGCAGCTTGGACAGGGCCTATGGCTACACCTTC. Its protein product is CASSLDRAYGYTF.